The clone carrying this TCR beta chain has just a few counts. Its antigen remains unidentified. In making TCR beta libraries, quantitative 5'-RACE with molecular barcodes was used. In TCRdb, the 5' RACE reads were re-called with MiXCR into one record per CDR3 protein. Of more than 600,000 distinct CDR3 sequences in the sample, 15% to 20% were seen once. This entry comes from a study of CD8 T cells in ankylosing spondylitis. V dropped 1 base and J dropped 2; count of bases not matched to a gene: 3. The CDR3 covers 15 residues. Germline loops: CDR1 MDHEN, CDR2 SYDVKM. Study-wide results and caveats: Clones linked to disease, bearing a CD8+ phenotype, were relatively rare in peripheral blood. Seemingly distinctive of ankylosing spondylitis blood was a TCR beta motif formed by eight highly homologous variants. There were earlier reports of some motif variants in reactive arthritis synovial fluid and blood.

The clonotype was recovered from a male donor with ankylosing spondylitis. The chain uses TRBV28 and TRBJ2-7; 9 bases are a match to TRBD2. The source material was blood, either unsorted or a sorted T cell fraction (not recorded which). The CDR3 sequence is CASSLSAGGAYEQYF. The CDR3 bases are TGTGCCAGCAGTTTATCAGCGGGAGGAGCCTACGAGCAGTACTTC.